This is a list of T cell receptor beta chains from one sample in a study of glioma-infiltrating T cells after dendritic cell vaccination. Sequencing used immunoSEQ multiplex PCR; TCRdb keeps in-frame clones, though not all of them. The table lists 110,000 or so clones, 85% to 90% of them singletons, with 2.7% in the top ten. Sequenced material: blood, taken after dendritic cell vaccination. The receptor set was obtained from a human donor with glioblastoma. The CDR3 runs from the conserved cysteine through the conserved F or W. D genes are given only for firm matches. The size field is filled for only some rows; it gives once, few, many or a size class.

v_gene	d_gene	j_gene	abundance	CDR3nt	CDR3aa
TRBV25-1	.	TRBJ1-1	once	TGTGCCAGCAGAGCAAGGGGGAACGCTTACACTGAAGCTTTCTTT	CASRARGNAYTEAFF
TRBV16	.	TRBJ1-4	few	TGTGCCAGCACGGACAGCAATGAAAAACTGTTTTTT	CASTDSNEKLFF
TRBV10-3	TRBD1	TRBJ2-7	.	TGTGCCATCAGTGAGCCGGCTACAGGGGGCGCCGAGCAGTACTTC	CAISEPATGGAEQYF
TRBV5-5	TRBD2	TRBJ2-3	.	TGTGCCAGCAGCCCCCGGACGGGGGGGACAGATACGCAGTATTTT	CASSPRTGGTDTQYF
TRBV6-1	.	TRBJ1-5	.	TGTGCCAGCAGTGTCGCGGGGGTCAATCAGCCCCAGCATTTT	CASSVAGVNQPQHF
TRBV4-1	.	TRBJ2-7	once	TGCGCCAGCAGCCGGCAGGTTGGAAGCTCCTACGAGCAGTACTTC	CASSRQVGSSYEQYF
TRBV27	TRBD2	TRBJ2-7	.	TGTGCCAGCAGAAGCGGGGGGTTCACTACGGAGCAGTACTTC	CASRSGGFTTEQYF
TRBV6-1	.	TRBJ1-5	.	TGTGCCAGCAGTGAAGCAGGTGGGGGCTTCGTTACCCAGCATTTT	CASSEAGGGFVTQHF
TRBV5-1	TRBD1	TRBJ1-1	.	TGCGCCAGCAGCCCGGGACAGGGGGCTTATTTCCGAGCTTTCTTT	CASSPGQGAYFRAFF
TRBV5-4	TRBD2	TRBJ2-7	once	TGTGCCAGCAGCCCCGGCGGCCGCGGGAGTACCTACGAGCAGTACTTC	CASSPGGRGSTYEQYF
TRBV5-1	.	TRBJ2-5	.	TGCGCCAGCAGCTTGGCGCGGCTAGTTGAGGAGACCCAGTACTTC	CASSLARLVEETQYF